The present TCR beta chain was sequenced within a study of blood T cell repertoires in COVID-19. The CDR3 has 14 residues. The V gene lost 1 base and the J gene lost 2 bases, with 8 bases spanning the gap. The germline CDR1 and CDR2 sequences are MGHRA and YSYEKL. Some clones are missing from TCRdb's copy, which holds only in-frame ones; the method was immunoSEQ multiplex PCR. Found here are 150,000 or so clones, 80% to 90% of them singletons; the top ten hold approximately 4.5%. J is TRBJ2-5 and V is TRBV4-1, with D possibly being TRBD1 (5 bases). Specimen: PBMCs or T cells enriched from blood (not recorded which). The TCR comes from a man between 45 and 60 years old who had recovered from COVID-19. DNA for the CDR3: TGCGCCAGCAGCCAAGGGCCAGGGCAAGAGACCCAGTACTTC. It is translated as CASSQGPGQETQYF.